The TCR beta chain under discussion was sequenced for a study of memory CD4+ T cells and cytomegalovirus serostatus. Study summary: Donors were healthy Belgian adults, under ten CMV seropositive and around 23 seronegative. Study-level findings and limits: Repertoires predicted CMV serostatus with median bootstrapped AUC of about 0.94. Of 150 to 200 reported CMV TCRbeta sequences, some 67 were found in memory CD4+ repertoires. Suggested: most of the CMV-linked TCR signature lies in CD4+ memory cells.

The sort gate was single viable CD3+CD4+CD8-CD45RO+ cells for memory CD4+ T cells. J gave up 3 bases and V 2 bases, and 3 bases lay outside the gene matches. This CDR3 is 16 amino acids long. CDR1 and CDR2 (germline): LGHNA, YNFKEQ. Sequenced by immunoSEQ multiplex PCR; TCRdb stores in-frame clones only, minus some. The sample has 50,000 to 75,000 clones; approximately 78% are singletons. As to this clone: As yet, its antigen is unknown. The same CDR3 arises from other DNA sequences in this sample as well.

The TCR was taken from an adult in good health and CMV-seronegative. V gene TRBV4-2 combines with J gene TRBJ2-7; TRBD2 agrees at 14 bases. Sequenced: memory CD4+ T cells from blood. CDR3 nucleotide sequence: TGTGCCAGCAGCCAACCGGGACTAGCGGGAGACTACGAGCAGTACTTC. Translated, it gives CASSQPGLAGDYEQYF.